This TCR beta chain originates from a study of human versus mouse CDR3 diversity and MHC coevolution. Whole-study context: immunoSEQ was reported to reach one in 200,000 T cells sensitivity.

Produced via immunoSEQ multiplex PCR; TCRdb's table is partial and in-frame only. The table has tens of thousands of clones, around 94% seen once. This CDR3 has 13 residues. With 2 bases removed from V and 3 bases from J, the gap between germline ends came to 7 bases. The V gene's germline CDR1 is MNHEY and CDR2 SVGAGI. Naive CD4 T cells, CD45RO-negative and CD62L-positive, were flow-sorted from PBMCs. Findings of the study overall: About 1.6 million TCR beta clonotypes were estimated for humans, the largest repertoire. Over five MHC II alleles selected the human T cells.

This clone was seen just once. What it recognizes is unknown. The sequencing sample was made of naive CD4+ T cells from blood. As for subset: CD45RO-negative CD62L-positive naive CD4 T cells. The chain combines TRBV6-5 with TRBJ1-1; weak D call: TRBD1 (5 bases). This receptor was identified in a person between 60 and 69 years old in good health. CDR3 loop: CASSYATDTEAFF. The CDR3 DNA sequence: TGTGCCAGCAGTTACGCGACAGACACTGAAGCTTTCTTT.